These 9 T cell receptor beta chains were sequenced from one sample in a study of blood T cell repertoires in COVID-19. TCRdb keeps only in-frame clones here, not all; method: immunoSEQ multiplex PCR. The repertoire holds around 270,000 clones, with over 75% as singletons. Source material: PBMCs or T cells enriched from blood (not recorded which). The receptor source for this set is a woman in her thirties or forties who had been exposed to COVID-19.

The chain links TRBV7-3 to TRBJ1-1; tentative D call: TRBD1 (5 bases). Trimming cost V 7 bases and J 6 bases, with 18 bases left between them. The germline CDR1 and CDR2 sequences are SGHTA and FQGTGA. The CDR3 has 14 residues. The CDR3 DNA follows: TGTGCCAGCAACCAACACGGGGGTGATTCTGAAGCTTTCTTT. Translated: CASNQHGGDSEAFF.

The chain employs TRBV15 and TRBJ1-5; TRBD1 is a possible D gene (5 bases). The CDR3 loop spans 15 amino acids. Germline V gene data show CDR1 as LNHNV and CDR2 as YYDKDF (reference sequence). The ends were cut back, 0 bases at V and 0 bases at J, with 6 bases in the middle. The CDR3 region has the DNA TGTGCCACCAGCAGAGACAGGGATAGCAATCAGCCCCAGCATTTT. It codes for CATSRDRDSNQPQHF. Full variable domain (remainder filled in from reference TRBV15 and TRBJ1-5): DAMVIQNPRYQVTQFGKPVTLSCSQTLNHNVMYWYQQKSSQAPKLLFHYYDKDFNNEADTPDNFQSRRPNTSFCFLDIRSPGLGDTAMYLCATSRDRDSNQPQHFGDGTRLSIL.

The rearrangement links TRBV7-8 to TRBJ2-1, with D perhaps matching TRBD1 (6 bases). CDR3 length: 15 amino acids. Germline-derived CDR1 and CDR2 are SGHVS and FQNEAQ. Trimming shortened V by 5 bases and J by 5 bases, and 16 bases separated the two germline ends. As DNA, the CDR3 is TGTGCCAGCAGCCCACGGGACAACAAGGACAATGAGCAGTTCTTC. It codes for CASSPRDNKDNEQFF.

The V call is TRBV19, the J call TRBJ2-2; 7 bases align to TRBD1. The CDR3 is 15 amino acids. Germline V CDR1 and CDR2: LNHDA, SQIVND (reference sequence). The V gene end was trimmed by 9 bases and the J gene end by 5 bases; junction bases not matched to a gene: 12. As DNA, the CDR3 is TGTGCCAGCCAGGGACAGCGAGACATTACCGGGGAGCTGTTTTTT. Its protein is CASQGQRDITGELFF.

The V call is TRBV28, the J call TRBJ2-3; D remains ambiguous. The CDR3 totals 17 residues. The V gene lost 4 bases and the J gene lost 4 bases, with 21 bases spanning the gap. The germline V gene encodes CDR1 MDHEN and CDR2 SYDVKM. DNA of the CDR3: TGTGCCAGCAGTTCTCCCATACCCCCTCGAGTAGCAGATACGCAGTATTTT. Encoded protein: CASSSPIPPRVADTQYF.

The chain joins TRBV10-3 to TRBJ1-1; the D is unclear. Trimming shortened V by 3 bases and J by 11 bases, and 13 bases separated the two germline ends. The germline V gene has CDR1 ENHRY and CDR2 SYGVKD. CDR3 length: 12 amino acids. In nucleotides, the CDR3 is TGTGCCATCAGTGAAAGTGGAGGGAGGGCTTTCTTT. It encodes CAISESGGRAFF.

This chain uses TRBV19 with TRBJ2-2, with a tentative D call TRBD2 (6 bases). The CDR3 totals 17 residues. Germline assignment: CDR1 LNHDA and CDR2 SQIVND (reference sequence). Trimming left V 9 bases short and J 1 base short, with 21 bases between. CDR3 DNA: TGTGCCAGCCACCATCTGTATCGGGAGCGGAACACCGGGGAGCTGTTTTTT. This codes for CASHHLYRERNTGELFF.

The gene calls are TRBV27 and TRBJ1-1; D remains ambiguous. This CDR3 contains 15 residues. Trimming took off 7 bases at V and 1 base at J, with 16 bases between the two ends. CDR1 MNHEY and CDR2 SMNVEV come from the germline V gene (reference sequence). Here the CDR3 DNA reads TGTGCCAGCATACGCCATGGCCTGAAGAACACTGAAGCTTTCTTT. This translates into CASIRHGLKNTEAFF.

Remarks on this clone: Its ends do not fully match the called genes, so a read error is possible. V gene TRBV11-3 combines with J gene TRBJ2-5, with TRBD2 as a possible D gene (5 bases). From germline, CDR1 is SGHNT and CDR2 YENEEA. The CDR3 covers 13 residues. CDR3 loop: CASGPFEGETRYF. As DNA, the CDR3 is TGTGCCAGCGGGCCCTTTGAGGGTGAGACCCGGTACTTC.